The entry below gives a single T cell receptor (beta chain) sequence along with its context. Its antigen is still unknown. A second about 7 to 11 cycle PCR used barcoded and J-beta primers. MiXCR, applied by TCRdb to the 5' RACE reads, yields one record per CDR3 protein. Found here are over 1,200,000 distinct CDR3 sequences, roughly 59% of them singletons; the top ten hold 6.7%. V was pared by 6 bases and J by 2 bases, with 19 bases between. The germline V gene encodes CDR1 SNHLY and CDR2 FYNNEI. The CDR3 is 16 amino acids. The sample belongs to a study of blood T cells in healthy people across ages. Study-wide findings and caveats: When one million T cells were used, diversity estimates were thought to be underestimates.

The receptor was isolated from a man younger than 35 in good health. The sample taken for sequencing was blood. V usage is TRBV2 and J usage is TRBJ2-5, with D perhaps matching TRBD1 or TRBD2 (5 bases each). The CDR3 DNA is TGTGCCAGCAGGTCCTTAGGGACGGAAGCACAAGAGACCCAGTACTTC. Encoded protein: CASRSLGTEAQETQYF.